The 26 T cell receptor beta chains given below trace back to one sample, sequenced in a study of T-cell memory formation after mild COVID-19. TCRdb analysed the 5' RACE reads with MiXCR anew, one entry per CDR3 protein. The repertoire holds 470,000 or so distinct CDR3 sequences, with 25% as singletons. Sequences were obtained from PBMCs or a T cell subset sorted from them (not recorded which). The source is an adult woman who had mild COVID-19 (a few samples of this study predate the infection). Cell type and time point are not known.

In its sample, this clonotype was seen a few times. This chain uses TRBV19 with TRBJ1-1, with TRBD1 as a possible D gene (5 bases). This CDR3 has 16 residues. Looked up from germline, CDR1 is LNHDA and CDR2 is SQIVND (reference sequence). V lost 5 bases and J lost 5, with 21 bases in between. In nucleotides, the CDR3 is TGTGCCAGTAGTTTGGGCAGGGTCTATTTTGATACTGAAGCTTTCTTT. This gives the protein CASSLGRVYFDTEAFF. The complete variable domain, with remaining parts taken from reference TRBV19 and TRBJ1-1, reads DGGITQSPKYLFRKEGQNVTLSCEQNLNHDAMYWYRQDPGQGLRLIYYSQIVNDFQKGDIAEGYSVSREKKESFPLTVTSAQKNPTAFYLCASSLGRVYFDTEAFFGQGTRLTVV.

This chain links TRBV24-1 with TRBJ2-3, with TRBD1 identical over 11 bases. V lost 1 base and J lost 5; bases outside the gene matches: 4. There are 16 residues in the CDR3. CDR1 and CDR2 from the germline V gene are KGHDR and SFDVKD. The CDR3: CATSDLGTGGLDTQYF. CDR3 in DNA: TGTGCCACCAGTGATTTAGGGACAGGGGGTTTAGATACGCAGTATTTT.

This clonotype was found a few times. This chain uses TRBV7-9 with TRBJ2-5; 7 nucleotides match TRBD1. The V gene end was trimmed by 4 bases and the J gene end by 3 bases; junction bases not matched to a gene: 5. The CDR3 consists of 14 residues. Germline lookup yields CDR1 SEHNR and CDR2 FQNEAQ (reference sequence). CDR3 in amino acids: CASSSGQLEETQYF. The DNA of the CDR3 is TGTGCCAGCAGCTCGGGACAGTTGGAAGAGACCCAGTACTTC.

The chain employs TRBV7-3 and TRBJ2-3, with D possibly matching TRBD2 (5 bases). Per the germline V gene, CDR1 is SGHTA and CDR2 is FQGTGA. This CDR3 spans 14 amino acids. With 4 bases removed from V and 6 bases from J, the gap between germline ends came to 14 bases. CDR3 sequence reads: CASSSLADSDTQYF. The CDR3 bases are TGTGCCAGCAGCTCCCTAGCAGATTCCGATACGCAGTATTTT.

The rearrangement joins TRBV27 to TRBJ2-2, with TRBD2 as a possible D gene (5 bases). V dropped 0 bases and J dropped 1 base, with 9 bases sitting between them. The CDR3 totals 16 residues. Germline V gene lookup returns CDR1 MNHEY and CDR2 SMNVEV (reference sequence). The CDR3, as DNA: TGTGCCAGCAGTTTATCTGAGCGGTTGAACACCGGGGAGCTGTTTTTT. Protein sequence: CASSLSERLNTGELFF.

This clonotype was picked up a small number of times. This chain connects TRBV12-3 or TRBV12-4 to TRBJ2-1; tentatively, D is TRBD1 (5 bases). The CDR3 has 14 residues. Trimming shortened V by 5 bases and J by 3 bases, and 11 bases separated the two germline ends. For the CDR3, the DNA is TGTGCCAGCAGTACAGGTTCAGTCTACAATGAGCAGTTCTTC. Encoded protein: CASSTGSVYNEQFF.

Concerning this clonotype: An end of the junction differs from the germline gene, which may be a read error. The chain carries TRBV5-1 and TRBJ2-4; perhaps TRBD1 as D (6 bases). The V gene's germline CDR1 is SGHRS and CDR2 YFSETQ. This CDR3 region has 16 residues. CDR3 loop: CASSLVAGDYRNLQYF. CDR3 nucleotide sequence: TGCGCCAGCAGCTTGGTGGCAGGGGATTATAGAAACCTTCAGTACTTC.

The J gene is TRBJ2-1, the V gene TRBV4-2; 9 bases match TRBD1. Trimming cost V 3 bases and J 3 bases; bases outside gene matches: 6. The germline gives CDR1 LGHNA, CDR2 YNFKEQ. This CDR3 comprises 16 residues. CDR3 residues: CASSHTVGQGYNEQFF. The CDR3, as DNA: TGTGCCAGCAGCCATACCGTGGGACAGGGCTACAATGAGCAGTTCTTC.

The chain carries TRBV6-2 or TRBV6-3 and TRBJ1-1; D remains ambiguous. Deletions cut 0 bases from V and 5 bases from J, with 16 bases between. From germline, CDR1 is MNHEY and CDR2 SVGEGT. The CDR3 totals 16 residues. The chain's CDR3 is CASSYSRWGILTEAFF. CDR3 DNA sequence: TGTGCCAGCAGTTACTCTCGTTGGGGAATTTTAACTGAAGCTTTCTTT.

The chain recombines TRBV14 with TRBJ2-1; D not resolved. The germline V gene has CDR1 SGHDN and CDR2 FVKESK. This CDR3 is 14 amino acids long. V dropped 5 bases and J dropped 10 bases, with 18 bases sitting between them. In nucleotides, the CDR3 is TGTGCCAGCAGCGTGGGCCGACTTTCTATGGAGCAGTTCTTC. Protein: CASSVGRLSMEQFF. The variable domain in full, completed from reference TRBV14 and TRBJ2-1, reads EAGVTQFPSHSVIEKGQTVTLRCDPISGHDNLYWYRRVMGKEIKFLLHFVKESKQDESGMPNNRFLAERTGGTYSTLKVQPAELEDSGVYFCASSVGRLSMEQFFGPGTRLTVL.

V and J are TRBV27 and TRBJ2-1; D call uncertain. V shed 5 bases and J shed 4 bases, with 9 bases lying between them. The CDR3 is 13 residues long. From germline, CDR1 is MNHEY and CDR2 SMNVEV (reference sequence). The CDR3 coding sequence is TGTGCCAGCAGTCCAGAACCATACAATGAGCAGTTCTTC. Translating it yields CASSPEPYNEQFF.

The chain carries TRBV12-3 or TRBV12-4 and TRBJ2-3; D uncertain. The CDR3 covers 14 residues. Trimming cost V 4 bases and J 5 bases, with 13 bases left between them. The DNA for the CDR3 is TGTGCCAGCAGTTCCCTGGGTTATAAAGATACGCAGTATTTT. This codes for CASSSLGYKDTQYF.

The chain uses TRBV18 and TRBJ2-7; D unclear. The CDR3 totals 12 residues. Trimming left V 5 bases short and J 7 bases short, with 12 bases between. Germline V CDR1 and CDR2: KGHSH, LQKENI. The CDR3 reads CASSREEQEQYF. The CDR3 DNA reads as TGTGCCAGCTCAAGAGAGGAGCAAGAGCAGTACTTC.

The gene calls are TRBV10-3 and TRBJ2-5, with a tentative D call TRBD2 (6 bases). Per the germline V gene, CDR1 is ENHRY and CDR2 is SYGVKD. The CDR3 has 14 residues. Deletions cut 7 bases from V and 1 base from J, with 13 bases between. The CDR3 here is CAIKVGGSQETQYF. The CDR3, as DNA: TGTGCCATCAAGGTGGGGGGATCCCAAGAGACCCAGTACTTC.

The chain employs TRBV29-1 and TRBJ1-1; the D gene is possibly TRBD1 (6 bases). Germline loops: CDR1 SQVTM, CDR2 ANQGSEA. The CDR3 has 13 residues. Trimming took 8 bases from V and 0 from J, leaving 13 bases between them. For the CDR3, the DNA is TGCAGCACCCGGGACACTTTGAACACTGAAGCTTTCTTT. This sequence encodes CSTRDTLNTEAFF. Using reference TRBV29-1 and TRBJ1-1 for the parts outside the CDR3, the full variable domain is SAVISQKPSRDICQRGTSLTIQCQVDSQVTMMFWYRQQPGQSLTLIATANQGSEATYESGFVIDKFPISRPNLTFSTLTVSNMSPEDSSIYLCSTRDTLNTEAFFGQGTRLTVV.

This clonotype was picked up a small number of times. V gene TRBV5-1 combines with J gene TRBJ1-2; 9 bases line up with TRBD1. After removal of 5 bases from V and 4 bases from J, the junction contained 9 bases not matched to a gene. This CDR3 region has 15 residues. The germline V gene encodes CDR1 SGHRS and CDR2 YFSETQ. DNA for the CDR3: TGCGCCAGCAGTACAACAGGGGGCGCCGGCTATGGCTACACCTTC. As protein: CASSTTGGAGYGYTF. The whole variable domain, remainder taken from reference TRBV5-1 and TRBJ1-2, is KAGVTQTPRYLIKTRGQQVTLSCSPISGHRSVSWYQQTPGQGLQFLFEYFSETQRNKGNFPGRFSGRQFSNSRSEMNVSTLELGDSALYLCASSTTGGAGYGYTFGSGTRLTVV.

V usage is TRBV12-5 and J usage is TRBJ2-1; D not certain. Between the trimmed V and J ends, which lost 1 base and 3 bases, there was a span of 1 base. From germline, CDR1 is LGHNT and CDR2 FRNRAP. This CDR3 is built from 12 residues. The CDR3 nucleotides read TGTGCTAGTGGTTTGGACTACAATGAGCAGTTCTTC. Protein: CASGLDYNEQFF.

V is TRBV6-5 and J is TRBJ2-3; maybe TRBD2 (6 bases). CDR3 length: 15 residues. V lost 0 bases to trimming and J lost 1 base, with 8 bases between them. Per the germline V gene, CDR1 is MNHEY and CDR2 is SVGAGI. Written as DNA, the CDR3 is TGTGCCAGCAGTTACTCCGGCGGGGGCACAGATACGCAGTATTTT. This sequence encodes CASSYSGGGTDTQYF.

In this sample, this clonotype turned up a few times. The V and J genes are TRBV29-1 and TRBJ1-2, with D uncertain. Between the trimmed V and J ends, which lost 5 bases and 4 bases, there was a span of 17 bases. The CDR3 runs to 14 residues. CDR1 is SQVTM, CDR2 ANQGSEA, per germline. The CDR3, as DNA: TGCAGCGTTCTAAGCCCTGAACGCCTCTATGGCTACACCTTC. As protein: CSVLSPERLYGYTF. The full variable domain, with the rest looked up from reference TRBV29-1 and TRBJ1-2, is SAVISQKPSRDICQRGTSLTIQCQVDSQVTMMFWYRQQPGQSLTLIATANQGSEATYESGFVIDKFPISRPNLTFSTLTVSNMSPEDSSIYLCSVLSPERLYGYTFGSGTRLTVV.

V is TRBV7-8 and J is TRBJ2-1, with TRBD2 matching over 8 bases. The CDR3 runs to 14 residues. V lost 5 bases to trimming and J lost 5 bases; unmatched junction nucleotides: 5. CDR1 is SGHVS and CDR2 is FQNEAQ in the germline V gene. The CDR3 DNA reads TGTGCCAGCAGCCAGACTAGCGCGGACAATGAGCAGTTCTTC. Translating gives CASSQTSADNEQFF.

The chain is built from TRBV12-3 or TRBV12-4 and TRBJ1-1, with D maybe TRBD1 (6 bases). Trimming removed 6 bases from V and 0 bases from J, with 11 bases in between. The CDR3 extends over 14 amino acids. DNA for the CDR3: TGTGCCAGCAGAAGACAGGACATGAACACTGAAGCTTTCTTT. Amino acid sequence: CASRRQDMNTEAFF.

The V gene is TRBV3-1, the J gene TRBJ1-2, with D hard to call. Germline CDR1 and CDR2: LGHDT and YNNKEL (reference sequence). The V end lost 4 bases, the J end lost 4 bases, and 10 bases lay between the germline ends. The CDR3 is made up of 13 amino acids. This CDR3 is CASSPISSYGYTF. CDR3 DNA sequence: TGTGCCAGCAGCCCAATCAGTAGCTATGGCTACACCTTC.

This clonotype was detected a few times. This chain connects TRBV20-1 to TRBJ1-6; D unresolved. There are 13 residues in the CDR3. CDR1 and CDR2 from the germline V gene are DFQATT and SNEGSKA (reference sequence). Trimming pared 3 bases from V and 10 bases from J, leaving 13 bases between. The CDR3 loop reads CSASLGLGSPLHF. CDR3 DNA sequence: TGCAGTGCTAGCCTGGGGTTGGGATCACCCCTCCACTTT.

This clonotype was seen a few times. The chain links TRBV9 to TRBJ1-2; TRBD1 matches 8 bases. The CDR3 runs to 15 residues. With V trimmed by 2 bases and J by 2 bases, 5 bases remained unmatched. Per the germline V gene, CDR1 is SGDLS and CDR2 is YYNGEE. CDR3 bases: TGTGCCAGCAGCGTCGGACAGGGCGGGAACTATGGCTACACCTTC. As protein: CASSVGQGGNYGYTF.

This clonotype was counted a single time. The CDR3 loop is CASSSADRGTEAFF. The CDR3 coding sequence is TGTGCCAGCAGTTCGGCCGACAGGGGGACTGAAGCTTTCTTT. This chain uses TRBV12-3 or TRBV12-4 with TRBJ1-1; 9 bases match TRBD1. V trimming: 4 bases; J trimming: 5 bases; junction bases outside the gene matches: 5. This CDR3 has 14 amino acids.

CDR3 region: CASSRITGDEKLFF. CDR3 nucleotide sequence: TGCGCCAGCAGCAGAATAACAGGGGATGAAAAACTGTTTTTT. This chain connects TRBV5-1 to TRBJ1-4; 7 bases fit TRBD1. The CDR3 contains 14 residues. V was pared by 4 bases and J by 6 bases, with 6 bases of the junction left unmatched. Germline V gene data show CDR1 as SGHRS and CDR2 as YFSETQ.